This record covers a single T cell receptor beta chain. As yet, its antigen is unknown. Use of 60 Vbeta and 13 Jbeta primers characterized the PCR. Measured with immunoSEQ multiplex PCR; TCRdb has only the in-frame clones, and not every one. The data show more than 90,000 clones, around 80% seen once. These data belong to a study of cytomegalovirus exposure and HLA in healthy donors. Study-level information: Within the Caucasian-associated ancestry cluster were 81% of the roughly 360 genotyped donors. Study-level points and caveats: In a later analysis, at a false discovery rate of 0.05, approximately 18,000 TCR beta sequences were associated with HLA alleles. Excluded: some indistinguishable V segments such as TRBV6-2 and TRBV6-3.

These donors, healthy bone marrow donors, were studied. The CDR3 spans 13 residues. Germline values: CDR1 MNHEY, CDR2 SMNVEV (reference sequence). V was cut by 6 bases and J by 1 base, with 9 bases left in between. The sequenced material came from PBMCs. This chain links TRBV27 with TRBJ1-1; the D is unclear. This receptor was obtained from a woman aged 60-75 years in good health and CMV-seronegative. The CDR3 DNA reads TGTGCCAGCAGCCTTCGGGAGAACACTGAAGCTTTCTTT. Amino acid sequence: CASSLRENTEAFF.